This TCR beta chain was documented in a study of PD-1 blockade in classical Hodgkin lymphoma. This CDR3 region has 14 residues. V lost 5 bases and J lost 8; bases outside the gene matches: 3. Germline CDR1 SGHTA, CDR2 FQGNSA. Sequencing used immunoSEQ multiplex PCR; TCRdb keeps in-frame clones, though not all of them. The data show about 28,000 clones, about 82% seen once. Time point meaning: cycle 4 day 1 (C4D1), after 5 to 7 weeks of nivolumab. Brentuximab vedotin exposure varied, and every patient relapsed after autologous stem cell transplantation. The sample in question was peripheral blood mononuclear cells (PBMCs), obtained before the fourth cycle of nivolumab. The receptor was derived from a human donor with classical Hodgkin lymphoma. The V and J genes are TRBV7-2 and TRBJ1-4, with TRBD1 identical over 12 bases. The CDR3 DNA sequence: TGTGCCAGCAGCCGGGACAGGGGGCGAGAAAAACTGTTTTTT. It is translated as CASSRDRGREKLFF.